These T cell receptor beta chains were read from a single sample in a study of T cells in localized non-small cell lung cancer. Data came from immunoSEQ multiplex PCR; TCRdb stores just in-frame clones and leaves some out. This table has fewer than 25,000 clones, over 75% appearing once. Sequenced here: PBMCs, sampled before any cancer treatment. These receptors all stem from a man aged 40 to 69 with stage II lung adenocarcinoma. CDR3s include the opening cysteine and the closing phenylalanine or tryptophan. A D gene is named only where the DNA matches it firmly. Clone size is shown for a subset of rows, as once, few, many or a class of expanded clone.

v_call	clone_size	d_call	cdr3_length	j_call	cdr3_aa	cdr3_nt
TRBV5-1	.	.	16	TRBJ1-5	CASSLGEWGSNQPQHF	TGCGCCAGCAGCTTGGGGGAGTGGGGTAGCAATCAGCCCCAGCATTTT
TRBV2	.	TRBD1	15	TRBJ1-2	CASSETRQGIDGYTF	TGTGCCAGCAGTGAAACCCGACAGGGGATCGATGGCTACACCTTC
TRBV11-2	few	.	13	TRBJ2-4	CASSASGENIQYF	TGTGCCAGCAGCGCGTCTGGGGAAAACATTCAGTACTTC
TRBV5-3	few	TRBD2	13	TRBJ2-7	CARSFSGRAEQYF	TGTGCCAGAAGCTTTAGCGGGAGGGCCGAGCAGTACTTC
TRBV5-4	.	.	12	TRBJ1-2	CARPGKTYGYTF	TGTGCCAGACCAGGAAAGACCTATGGCTACACCTTC
TRBV27	few	TRBD2	16	TRBJ2-3	CASRRLAGGRTDTQYF	TGTGCCAGCAGACGACTAGCGGGGGGCCGGACAGATACGCAGTATTTT
TRBV7-8	.	.	14	TRBJ2-5	CASSFWTGQETQYF	TGTGCCAGCAGCTTTTGGACGGGCCAAGAGACCCAGTACTTC
TRBV29-1	.	TRBD2	14	TRBJ2-1	CSVEGREDGNEQFF	TGCAGCGTTGAGGGGAGGGAGGATGGCAATGAGCAGTTCTTC
TRBV7-6	.	TRBD1	15	TRBJ2-2	CASSLRTGGVGELFF	TGTGCCAGCAGCCTGCGGACAGGGGGCGTCGGGGAGCTGTTTTTT
TRBV4-2	once	TRBD2	17	TRBJ2-3	CASSLLESSGSPDTQYF	TGTGCCAGCAGCCTATTGGAAAGTAGCGGGAGTCCAGATACGCAGTATTTT
TRBV15	.	.	19	TRBJ2-3	CATSRETSRESGWEYTQYF	TGTGCCACCAGCAGAGAAACTAGTCGGGAGTCGGGGTGGGAGTATACGCAGTATTTT
TRBV28	.	.	13	TRBJ2-7	CASSSGQLYEQYF	TGTGCCAGCAGCTCCGGACAGCTCTACGAGCAGTACTTC
TRBV6-5	.	.	13	TRBJ1-1	CASSYIRGGEAFF	TGTGCCAGCAGTTACATCCGGGGAGGAGAAGCTTTCTTT
TRBV7-2	.	.	15	TRBJ2-3	CASSLGGSRPDTQYF	TGTGCCAGCAGCTTAGGAGGCAGCCGGCCAGATACGCAGTATTTT
TRBV19	.	TRBD2	15	TRBJ2-1	CASSIGGRAPDEQFF	TGTGCCAGTAGTATAGGCGGGAGGGCTCCGGATGAGCAGTTCTTC
TRBV7-6	.	.	12	TRBJ2-3	CASSLMGDTQYF	TGTGCCAGCAGCTTAATGGGAGATACGCAGTATTTT
TRBV18	.	.	13	TRBJ1-4	CASSPGTHEKLFF	TGTGCCAGCTCACCAGGGACACATGAAAAACTGTTTTTT
TRBV9	.	.	14	TRBJ2-7	CASSVDSDSGVTYF	TGTGCCAGCAGCGTAGACTCGGATAGTGGGGTTACGTACTTC
TRBV5-1	.	.	13	TRBJ1-4	CASSLERNEKLFF	TGCGCCAGCAGCTTGGAGAGAAATGAAAAACTGTTTTTT
TRBV28	.	TRBD1	14	TRBJ1-1	CASRSAQGDTEAFF	TGTGCCAGCAGGTCTGCCCAGGGGGACACTGAAGCTTTCTTT
TRBV5-1	.	TRBD2	18	TRBJ2-1	CASSLAGTSGGTYNEQFF	TGCGCCAGCAGCTTGGCCGGGACTAGCGGGGGAACGTACAATGAGCAGTTCTTC
TRBV7-8	.	TRBD2	16	TRBJ2-2	CASSLGYGGATGELFF	TGTGCCAGCAGCTTAGGATACGGGGGGGCGACCGGGGAGCTGTTTTTT
TRBV7-2	.	.	12	TRBJ2-7	CASNRDRIEQYF	TGTGCCAGCAACCGAGATCGGATCGAGCAGTACTTC
TRBV28	.	.	16	TRBJ1-1	CASSTHGGAENTEAFF	TGTGCCAGCAGCACCCATGGGGGCGCTGAGAACACTGAAGCTTTCTTT
TRBV2	.	.	15	TRBJ1-6	CASRREGSYNSPLHF	TGTGCCAGCAGAAGGGAAGGTTCCTATAATTCACCCCTCCACTTT
TRBV11-1	.	TRBD1	15	TRBJ2-5	CASSPLQGARETQYF	TGTGCCAGCAGTCCTTTACAGGGGGCGCGGGAGACCCAGTACTTC
TRBV6-5	.	.	16	TRBJ1-2	CASSYGSDLANYGYTF	TGTGCCAGCAGTTACGGTTCGGATCTGGCTAACTATGGCTACACCTTC
TRBV5-1	.	TRBD1	15	TRBJ2-5	CASNNGTGWGETQYF	TGCGCCAGCAATAATGGGACAGGCTGGGGAGAGACCCAGTACTTC
TRBV19	.	TRBD1	16	TRBJ2-5	CASSIWGQGTKETQYF	TGTGCCAGTAGTATATGGGGACAGGGTACGAAAGAGACCCAGTACTTC
TRBV7-9	.	.	15	TRBJ1-2	CASSRSGTHPYGYTF	TGTGCCAGCAGTCGTAGCGGGACACATCCCTATGGCTACACCTTC
TRBV18	.	.	15	TRBJ1-1	CASSPQGGMNTEAFF	TGTGCCAGCTCACCACAGGGGGGCATGAACACTGAAGCTTTCTTT
TRBV7-6	.	TRBD1	14	TRBJ2-3	CASSKGRAPGGQYF	TGTGCCAGCAGCAAGGGGCGGGCCCCAGGGGGGCAGTATTTT
TRBV15	.	.	15	TRBJ2-1	CATSSGPFRYNEQFF	TGTGCCACCAGCAGCGGGCCCTTTCGGTACAATGAGCAGTTCTTC
TRBV19	once	.	12	TRBJ2-7	CASSVPVREQYF	TGTGCCAGTAGTGTCCCTGTTAGGGAGCAGTACTTC
TRBV18	.	TRBD1	13	TRBJ1-2	CASSPRDREGYTF	TGTGCCAGCTCACCCCGGGACAGGGAAGGCTACACCTTC
TRBV19	.	.	13	TRBJ1-2	CASSIGGGYGYTF	TGTGCCAGTAGTATCGGGGGCGGCTATGGCTACACCTTC
TRBV30	.	.	13	TRBJ2-5	CAWSVQGAETQYF	TGTGCCTGGAGTGTACAGGGTGCGGAGACCCAGTACTTC
TRBV6-5	.	TRBD1	12	TRBJ1-2	CASRKGTDGYTF	TGTGCCAGCAGAAAAGGGACAGATGGCTACACCTTC
TRBV5-1	.	.	15	TRBJ1-2	CASSPIIGEGNGYTF	TGCGCCAGCAGCCCAATAATCGGGGAGGGCAACGGCTACACCTTC
TRBV18	.	.	16	TRBJ2-1	CASSPPPGVSYNEQFF	TGTGCCAGCTCACCGCCGCCCGGGGTCTCCTACAATGAGCAGTTCTTC
TRBV9	.	.	15	TRBJ2-1	CASSVSDWGRDEQFF	TGTGCCAGCAGCGTTTCGGACTGGGGTAGAGATGAGCAGTTCTTC
TRBV6-5	.	.	15	TRBJ1-5	CASTDAYGSNQPQHF	TGTGCCAGCACTGACGCCTATGGGAGCAATCAGCCCCAGCATTTT
TRBV6-5	.	.	15	TRBJ2-7	CATQPTGGPGYEQYF	TGTGCCACCCAGCCAACCGGGGGACCCGGTTACGAGCAGTACTTC
TRBV5-1	.	.	15	TRBJ2-3	CASSLAADYTDTQYF	TGCGCCAGCAGCTTGGCGGCAGACTACACAGATACGCAGTATTTT
TRBV6-4	few	.	12	TRBJ2-1	CASSDGESEQFF	TGTGCCAGCAGTGACGGGGAGAGTGAGCAGTTCTTC
TRBV5-1	few	TRBD1	15	TRBJ2-1	CASSLEQGADNEQFF	TGCGCCAGCAGCTTGGAACAGGGGGCCGACAATGAGCAGTTCTTC
TRBV21-1	.	.	15	TRBJ2-7	CASSLKDKGANEQYF	TGTGCCAGCAGCCTGAAGGATAAGGGGGCAAACGAGCAGTACTTC
TRBV19	.	TRBD2	19	TRBJ2-2	CASSIKGLAGPTLTGELFF	TGTGCCAGTAGTATTAAAGGATTAGCGGGGCCAACATTGACCGGGGAGCTGTTTTTT
TRBV6-5	.	TRBD2	15	TRBJ2-1	CASKDSGGSYNEQFF	TGTGCCAGCAAGGACTCCGGCGGGAGTTACAATGAGCAGTTCTTC
TRBV11-3	.	TRBD2	16	TRBJ2-3	CASSLPSGSLTDTQYF	TGTGCCAGCAGCTTGCCTAGCGGGAGTCTCACAGATACGCAGTATTTT
TRBV7-6	.	TRBD2	15	TRBJ2-5	CASSLRLAGQETQYF	TGTGCCAGCAGCCTTAGACTAGCGGGTCAAGAGACCCAGTACTTC
TRBV5-1	few	TRBD2	15	TRBJ2-7	CASSPGLADSYEQYF	TGCGCCAGCAGCCCGGGACTAGCGGACTCCTACGAGCAGTACTTC
TRBV5-1	.	.	15	TRBJ2-3	CASSLVATETDTQYF	TGCGCCAGCAGCTTGGTTGCCACCGAAACAGATACGCAGTATTTT
TRBV6-5	.	.	15	TRBJ1-2	CASSSRGPTNYGYTF	TGTGCCAGCAGTTCCAGAGGGCCCACTAACTATGGCTACACCTTC